These 22 T cell receptor beta chains share one sample of origin, sequenced in a study of T cells after yellow fever vaccination. TCRdb re-called the 5' RACE reads through MiXCR, storing one row per CDR3 protein. Counted here are 250,000 or so distinct CDR3 sequences, approximately 3.6% occurring once; the ten biggest clones make up about a fifth. Sequenced here: PBMCs, sampled 15 days after the yellow fever booster vaccination. The origin of the receptors is a man younger than 35 who received the YFV17D yellow fever vaccine.

This clonotype was observed at least ten times. V usage is TRBV7-9 and J usage is TRBJ1-1; the D gene is possibly TRBD1 (6 bases). The germline V gene has CDR1 SEHNR and CDR2 FQNEAQ (reference sequence). The germline V and J ends were trimmed by 2 bases and 8 bases, with 18 bases remaining between them. The CDR3 is 15 amino acids. The CDR3: CASSLRGVSVGEAFF. The CDR3 nucleotides are TGTGCCAGCAGCTTAAGGGGGGTATCGGTTGGCGAAGCTTTCTTT.

At least ten counts were recorded for this clonotype. V gene TRBV20-1 combines with J gene TRBJ2-4; weak D call: TRBD2 (6 bases). The CDR3 consists of 15 residues. Germline CDR1 and CDR2: DFQATT and SNEGSKA (reference sequence). V shed 0 bases and J shed 0 bases, with 9 bases lying between them. CDR3 region: CSARDPAGAKNIQYF. The CDR3 nucleotides read TGCAGTGCTAGAGACCCAGCGGGAGCCAAAAACATTCAGTACTTC.

This clonotype was seen at least ten times. The chain employs TRBV20-1 and TRBJ2-1; 7 nucleotides match TRBD1. In germline, CDR1 is DFQATT, CDR2 SNEGSKA (reference sequence). Trimming took 2 bases from V and 7 from J; bases not matched to a gene: 5. The CDR3 extends over 13 amino acids. In DNA form, the CDR3 reads TGCAGTGCTAGAATACAGGGGAGAAATGAGCAGTTCTTC. This sequence encodes CSARIQGRNEQFF.

This clonotype was detected ten times or more. This chain connects TRBV4-2 to TRBJ1-5, with D perhaps matching TRBD1 (6 bases). Germline CDR1 is LGHNA and CDR2 is YNFKEQ. V was pared by 4 bases and J by 3 bases, with 13 bases between. The CDR3 is 15 amino acids. The CDR3 coding sequence is TGTGCCAGCAGCCGATGGACAGAGGTCAATCAGCCCCAGCATTTT. Translation: CASSRWTEVNQPQHF.

This clonotype was detected ten times or more. The chain couples TRBV5-1 to TRBJ2-5; 7 nucleotides line up with TRBD2. Germline-derived CDR1 and CDR2 are SGHRS and YFSETQ. The trim removed 7 bases at V and 1 base at J, leaving 13 bases unmatched. The CDR3 loop spans 16 amino acids. In DNA form, the CDR3 reads TGCGCCAGCTCAAGATCGGCTAGCGGAGTCCAAGAGACCCAGTACTTC. This translates into CASSRSASGVQETQYF.

This clonotype came up a few times. The chain is built from TRBV12-3 or TRBV12-4 and TRBJ2-3; D gene ambiguous. This CDR3 spans 16 amino acids. V lost 0 bases, J lost 1 base, and 11 bases lay in between. The CDR3, as DNA: TGTGCCAGCAGTTTAGCCGTCGGCGCGGGCACAGATACGCAGTATTTT. This sequence encodes CASSLAVGAGTDTQYF.

In its sample, this clonotype was seen many times. The J gene is TRBJ1-2, the V gene TRBV4-3, with a possible D match to TRBD1 (6 bases). Trimming took 0 bases from V and 3 from J, leaving 17 bases between them. The CDR3 loop spans 17 amino acids. CDR1 is LGHNA and CDR2 is YSLEER in the germline V gene. CDR3 in DNA: TGCGCCAGCAGCCAAGAACCGCCTCAGGGGCCCTACTATGGCTACACCTTC. Its translation: CASSQEPPQGPYYGYTF.

This clonotype has at least ten counts. The gene calls are TRBV7-9 and TRBJ1-1; D not resolved. Germline assignment: CDR1 SEHNR and CDR2 FQNEAQ (reference sequence). The CDR3 is 15 amino acids. V was pared by 1 base and J by 3 bases, with 12 bases between. The CDR3, as DNA: TGTGCCAGCAGCTTAGTCCGGGCTACGGACACTGAAGCTTTCTTT. Its translation is CASSLVRATDTEAFF.

This clonotype was found many times. J is TRBJ1-2 and V is TRBV27, with 10 bases matching TRBD1. Losses at the gene ends were 6 bases for V and 3 bases for J; bases not matched to a gene: 4. The CDR3 covers 14 residues. In germline, CDR1 is MNHEY, CDR2 SMNVEV (reference sequence). CDR3 nucleotides: TGTGCCAGCAGGGGACAGGGGCGCTACTATGGCTACACCTTC. Protein: CASRGQGRYYGYTF.

This clonotype showed up many times. The chain couples TRBV20-1 to TRBJ1-5; maybe TRBD1 (5 bases). V was pared by 0 bases and J by 0 bases, with 12 bases between. The CDR3 is 16 amino acids. CDR1 and CDR2 (germline): DFQATT, SNEGSKA (reference sequence). CDR3 loop: CSARDPAGHSNQPQHF. In DNA form, the CDR3 reads TGCAGTGCTAGAGATCCGGCCGGACATAGCAATCAGCCCCAGCATTTT.

Only one count was recorded for this clonotype. The chain couples TRBV7-2 to TRBJ2-2; tentatively, D is TRBD2 (5 bases). The V and J ends lost 0 bases and 4 bases respectively, with 9 bases between them. Germline V gene sequence: CDR1 SGHTA, CDR2 FQGNSA. The CDR3 runs 15 residues. CDR3 sequence reads: CASSLAGSITGELFF. For the CDR3, the DNA is TGTGCCAGCAGCTTAGCGGGGAGTATCACCGGGGAGCTGTTTTTT.

The table lists this clonotype with many counts. This chain links TRBV21-1 with TRBJ1-2; TRBD1, as called in the table, went unchecked against the DNA. TRBV21-1 corresponds to a pseudogene. CDR3 length: 15 residues. The CDR3 here is CASSTPSQGVTGYTF. As DNA, the CDR3 is TGTGCCAGCAGCACCCCCTCACAGGGGGTTACGGGCTACACCTTC.

Points on this clonotype: A clone one base away is much larger, so this may be a read error. V gene TRBV4-3 combines with J gene TRBJ1-5; D might be TRBD1 (6 bases). This CDR3 comprises 15 residues. CDR1 and CDR2 from the germline V gene are LGHNA and YSLEER. The CDR3 protein is CASSQGLGGNQPHHF. CDR3 nucleotide sequence: TGCGCCAGCAGCCAGGGCCTGGGGGGCAATCAGCCCCATCATTTT.

This clonotype was seen at least ten times. This chain connects TRBV20-1 to TRBJ1-4; unclear D gene. Germline CDR1 reads DFQATT; CDR2 reads SNEGSKA (reference sequence). The CDR3 totals 15 residues. V was cut by 0 bases and J by 8 bases, with 16 bases left in between. CDR3 sequence reads: CSARDSALGQEKLFF. Written as DNA, the CDR3 is TGCAGTGCTAGAGATTCGGCCCTCGGTCAGGAAAAACTGTTTTTT.

The table lists this clonotype with many counts. The gene calls are TRBV4-3 and TRBJ2-3; a weak D match, TRBD1 (5 bases). The CDR3 extends over 16 amino acids. V was clipped by 1 base and J by 3 bases, with 14 bases between them. Germline V gene sequence: CDR1 LGHNA, CDR2 YSLEER. In nucleotides, the CDR3 is TGCGCCAGCAGCCAAGCTCGCCAGGGCTCGACAGATACGCAGTATTTT. Amino acid sequence: CASSQARQGSTDTQYF.

This clonotype was seen at least ten times. The V and J genes are TRBV13 and TRBJ2-2, with TRBD1 identical over 8 bases. The length of the CDR3 is 16 residues. V lost 5 bases, J lost 1 base, and 6 bases stayed unmatched. Germline loops: CDR1 PRHDT, CDR2 FYEKMQ (reference sequence). CDR3 DNA sequence: TGTGCCAGCAGCCCCCTTGGGACAGGGAACACCGGGGAGCTGTTTTTT. This encodes CASSPLGTGNTGELFF.

This clonotype was detected ten times or more. The chain couples TRBV5-6 to TRBJ1-1; D is undetermined. CDR1 is SGHDT and CDR2 is YYEEEE in the germline V gene. V shed 0 bases and J shed 4 bases, with 7 bases lying between them. This CDR3 contains 13 residues. The CDR3 spells CASSLDSPTEAFF. CDR3 DNA: TGTGCCAGCAGCTTGGATAGCCCCACTGAAGCTTTCTTT.

In its sample, this clonotype was seen many times. The V call is TRBV7-3, the J call TRBJ2-1; 8 bases are a match to TRBD2. The CDR3 spans 16 residues. Germline CDR1 is SGHTA and CDR2 is FQGTGA. Trimming at V came to 5 bases and at J to 6 bases, leaving 12 bases not matched to a gene. The chain's CDR3 is CASSPYAGGRGNEQFF. CDR3 bases: TGTGCCAGCAGCCCCTACGCGGGGGGCCGGGGCAATGAGCAGTTCTTC.

This clonotype was counted many times. J is TRBJ2-7 and V is TRBV7-2; 9 bases align to TRBD2. The CDR3 covers 14 residues. Germline CDR1 SGHTA, CDR2 FQGNSA. Losses at the gene ends were 3 bases for V and 3 bases for J; bases not matched to a gene: 3. The CDR3 coding sequence is TGTGCCAGCAGCTTTACAGCGGGGGGCTACGAGCAGTACTTC. Its protein is CASSFTAGGYEQYF. Supplemented by reference TRBV7-2 and TRBJ2-7, the full variable domain reads GAGVSQSPSNKVTEKGKDVELRCDPISGHTALYWYRQSLGQGLEFLIYFQGNSAPDKSGLPSDRFSAERTGGSVSTLTIQRTQQEDSAVYLCASSFTAGGYEQYFGPGTRLTVT.

Note on this clonotype: A much bigger clone sits one base away, suggesting this may be a read error. As DNA, the CDR3 is TGTGCCAGCTGTTTAGTTGCGGGGGGCCAGCATTTT. Its protein is CASCLVAGGQHF. The gene calls are TRBV12-3 or TRBV12-4 and TRBJ1-5, with D possibly matching TRBD1 (5 bases). There are 12 residues in the CDR3.

Ten or more counts support this clonotype. The CDR3 nucleotides are TGCGCCAGCAGCGAGTTCGGACAGGTGGGTCAGCCCCAGCATTTT. Translated, it gives CASSEFGQVGQPQHF. The chain uses TRBV5-1 and TRBJ1-5, with 7 bases fitting TRBD1. Germline CDR1 and CDR2: SGHRS and YFSETQ. V trimming: 4 bases; J trimming: 6 bases; junction bases outside the gene matches: 10. CDR3 length equals 15 residues.

This clonotype has at least ten counts. V gene TRBV20-1 combines with J gene TRBJ1-2, with 7 positions matching TRBD1. The CDR3 is made up of 15 amino acids. Germline CDR1 is DFQATT and CDR2 is SNEGSKA (reference sequence). V dropped 5 bases and J dropped 0; count of bases not matched to a gene: 9. The DNA for the CDR3 is TGCAGTGCTCAAGAGGATGGGACAGCTAACTATGGCTACACCTTC. This gives the protein CSAQEDGTANYGYTF.